Presented here are 23 T cell receptor beta chains from one specimen sequenced in a study of T cell repertoires in cytomegalovirus infection. TCRdb recomputed calls from the reads with MiXCR, one row per CDR3 protein. The sample carries about 74,000 distinct CDR3 sequences, 25% to 30% recorded once. Antigens of these TCRs are unknown. The sequenced sample was CD8+ T cells from cultured PBMCs, obtained from culture after CMV antigen stimulation. These receptors all come from a human donor in good health (CMV status not recorded). Some clones in this sample may be carry-over from other donors' samples.

This clonotype was seen a handful of times. The chain links TRBV7-9 to TRBJ2-6, with 7 bases lining up with TRBD1. V gave up 4 bases and J gave up 4 bases; unmatched junction bases: 10. In germline, CDR1 is SEHNR, CDR2 FQNEAQ (reference sequence). This CDR3 spans 17 amino acids. The CDR3 DNA reads as TGTGCCAGCAGCTCTCAGACAGGGTTGAAAGGGGCCAACGTCCTGACTTTC. It specifies CASSSQTGLKGANVLTF.

This clonotype was seen only a few times. The chain combines TRBV9 with TRBJ2-2; the D gene is possibly TRBD2 (6 bases). The CDR3 covers 15 residues. Germline lookup yields CDR1 SGDLS and CDR2 YYNGEE. Trimming shortened V by 2 bases and J by 3 bases, and 11 bases separated the two germline ends. CDR3 bases: TGTGCCAGCAGCGTGTCAGGAGGGTACACCGGGGAGCTGTTTTTT. Residues: CASSVSGGYTGELFF.

The table lists this clonotype with a count of one. The chain employs TRBV7-8 and TRBJ2-7; a possible D gene is TRBD2 (6 bases). Trimming left V 7 bases short and J 7 bases short, with 17 bases between. CDR3 length: 13 amino acids. Germline V lookup: CDR1 SGHVS, CDR2 FQNEAQ. The CDR3 loop is CASTLSGVGEQYF. In nucleotides, the CDR3 is TGTGCCAGCACCCTATCGGGGGTTGGGGAGCAGTACTTC.

This sequence joins TRBV19 and TRBJ2-3; perhaps TRBD2 as D (5 bases). From germline, CDR1 is LNHDA and CDR2 SQIVND (reference sequence). The CDR3 loop spans 14 amino acids. The V gene lost 7 bases and the J gene lost 2 bases, with 13 bases spanning the gap. As DNA, the CDR3 is TGTGCCAGTAAGGGCGCCGGGGACACAGATACGCAGTATTTT. Translated: CASKGAGDTDTQYF.

This sequence joins TRBV4-1 and TRBJ1-5, with D perhaps TRBD1 (6 bases). Germline CDR1 reads MGHRA; CDR2 reads YSYEKL. The CDR3 spans 16 residues. The V gene lost 4 bases and the J gene lost 5 bases, with 18 bases spanning the gap. Written as DNA, the CDR3 is TGCGCCAGCAGCCTTCACCTCAGGGGAGCGGATCAGCCCCAGCATTTT. This codes for CASSLHLRGADQPQHF.

This clonotype was found a few times. This chain uses TRBV9 with TRBJ2-3; D unresolved. Germline V lookup: CDR1 SGDLS, CDR2 YYNGEE. The CDR3 is 11 amino acids. V was trimmed by 3 bases and J by 6 bases, leaving 5 bases between them. Here the CDR3 reads CASSGMDTQYF. The CDR3 nucleotides are TGTGCCAGCAGCGGGATGGATACGCAGTATTTT. The whole variable domain, filled in from reference TRBV9 and TRBJ2-3, reads DSGVTQTPKHLITATGQRVTLRCSPRSGDLSVYWYQQSLDQGLQFLIQYYNGEERAKGNILERFSAQQFPDLHSELNLSSLELGDSALYFCASSGMDTQYFGPGTRLTVL.

This clonotype was found a few times. This rearrangement joins TRBV6-6 to TRBJ2-2, with no clear D. V was shortened by 2 bases and J by 7 bases, with 11 bases between the two germline ends. Germline-derived CDR1 and CDR2 are MNHNY and SVGAGI (reference sequence). The CDR3 has 14 residues. CDR3 sequence: CASSYEGFNGELFF. Here the CDR3 DNA reads TGTGCCAGCAGTTACGAAGGATTTAACGGGGAGCTGTTTTTT.

This clonotype was recorded at least ten times. V gene TRBV7-2 combines with J gene TRBJ2-5, with unresolved D. The germline V gene encodes CDR1 SGHTA and CDR2 FQGNSA. This CDR3 has 14 residues. Deletions cut 1 base from V and 7 bases from J, with 13 bases between. The CDR3 sequence: CASSLESDRVTQYF. CDR3 bases: TGTGCCAGCAGCTTAGAATCGGATAGGGTGACCCAGTACTTC. Drawing the rest from reference TRBV7-2 and TRBJ2-5, the complete variable domain is GAGVSQSPSNKVTEKGKDVELRCDPISGHTALYWYRQSLGQGLEFLIYFQGNSAPDKSGLPSDRFSAERTGGSVSTLTIQRTQQEDSAVYLCASSLESDRVTQYFGPGTRLLVL.

V gene TRBV18 combines with J gene TRBJ2-2, with 9 bases lining up with TRBD1. From germline, CDR1 is KGHSH and CDR2 LQKENI. The CDR3 covers 16 residues. Trimming took 1 base from V and 7 from J; bases not matched to a gene: 7. The CDR3: CASSPRGQGFGGELFF. CDR3 in DNA: TGTGCCAGCTCACCACGCGGACAGGGGTTCGGCGGGGAGCTGTTTTTT.

This clonotype was detected many times. This chain links TRBV5-4 with TRBJ2-2; D gene unclear. Trimming cost V 3 bases and J 0 bases, with 6 bases left between them. This CDR3 region has 14 residues. The V gene's germline CDR1 is SGHNT and CDR2 YYREEE (reference sequence). The CDR3 reads CASSWEPNTGELFF. In DNA, the CDR3 is TGTGCCAGCAGCTGGGAACCGAACACCGGGGAGCTGTTTTTT. Looking up the rest from reference TRBV5-4 and TRBJ2-2 gives the full variable domain: ETGVTQSPTHLIKTRGQQVTLRCSSQSGHNTVSWYQQALGQGPQFIFQYYREEENGRGNFPPRFSGLQFPNYSSELNVNALELDDSALYLCASSWEPNTGELFFGEGSRLTVL.

This clonotype has just a few counts. The rearrangement joins TRBV30 to TRBJ1-2; D uncertain. The CDR3 is 18 residues long. Trimming cost V 8 bases and J 3 bases, with 31 bases left between them. Germline V CDR1 and CDR2: GTSNPN, SVGIG (reference sequence). This CDR3 reads CAPQEGAASSRYYYGYTF. The DNA for the CDR3 is TGTGCCCCCCAAGAGGGAGCCGCGTCGTCTCGTTACTACTATGGCTACACCTTC. Full variable domain (missing parts from reference TRBV30 and TRBJ1-2): SQTIHQWPATLVQPVGSPLSLECTVEGTSNPNLYWYRQAAGRGLQLLFYSVGIGQISSEVPQNLSASRPQDRQFILSSKKLLLSDSGFYLCAPQEGAASSRYYYGYTFGSGTRLTVV.

This rearrangement joins TRBV27 to TRBJ2-7; 12 bases are shared with TRBD1. V shed 5 bases and J 3 bases; nucleotides not matched to a gene: 5. This CDR3 is built from 15 residues. The germline V gene has CDR1 MNHEY and CDR2 SMNVEV (reference sequence). The CDR3 sequence: CASSPGTGGVYEQYF. Written as DNA, the CDR3 is TGTGCCAGCAGTCCGGGGACAGGGGGCGTCTACGAGCAGTACTTC.

This sequence joins TRBV18 and TRBJ1-5; the match to TRBD1 covers 9 bases. There are 17 residues in the CDR3. Germline CDR1 KGHSH, CDR2 LQKENI. V shed 2 bases, J shed 6 bases, and the junction held 11 bases outside the gene matches. The CDR3 sequence: CASSPRPRTGVGQPQHF. In DNA, the CDR3 is TGTGCCAGCTCACCAAGACCCAGGACAGGGGTAGGTCAGCCCCAGCATTTT.

The chain carries TRBV7-9 and TRBJ2-7; tentatively, D is TRBD2 (6 bases). Germline V gene data show CDR1 as SEHNR and CDR2 as FQNEAQ (reference sequence). The CDR3 is 13 amino acids. Trimming shortened V by 2 bases and J by 5 bases, and 10 bases separated the two germline ends. Written as DNA, the CDR3 is TGTGCCAGCAGCTTAATCGGGGGAGACGAGCAGTACTTC. Its protein is CASSLIGGDEQYF.

This clonotype was detected a few times. The rearrangement joins TRBV6-1 to TRBJ2-7; 10 nucleotides agree with TRBD1. This CDR3 comprises 16 residues. The germline CDR1 and CDR2 sequences are MNHNS and SASEGT. V gave up 0 bases and J gave up 7 bases; unmatched junction bases: 9. The CDR3 here is CASSEAPGQGVREQYF. The CDR3, as DNA: TGTGCCAGCAGTGAAGCGCCAGGACAGGGGGTGCGGGAGCAGTACTTC.

A few counts support this clonotype. The chain uses TRBV28 and TRBJ2-7; D is undetermined. CDR1 and CDR2 (germline): MDHEN, SYDVKM. The CDR3 loop spans 16 amino acids. Deletions cut 3 bases from V and 8 bases from J, with 23 bases between. In DNA form, the CDR3 reads TGTGCCAGCAGTTTCATAATCAGGCGCCTAAGGGATAAGCAGTACTTC. Amino acid sequence: CASSFIIRRLRDKQYF.

This clonotype occurred a few times. V is TRBV6-2 or TRBV6-3 and J is TRBJ1-1, with 7 bases lining up with TRBD1. The CDR3 consists of 18 residues. Germline V lookup: CDR1 MNHEY, CDR2 SVGEGT. After removal of 4 bases from V and 1 base from J, the junction contained 15 bases not matched to a gene. The CDR3 nucleotides are TGTGCCAGCAGTTCCTTAGGGACCGACAGGGCTAAGAACACTGAAGCTTTCTTT. Translating gives CASSSLGTDRAKNTEAFF.

This clonotype was recorded a few times. The V and J genes are TRBV6-6 and TRBJ2-6, with a tentative D call TRBD1 (5 bases). Looked up from germline, CDR1 is MNHNY and CDR2 is SVGAGI (reference sequence). The CDR3 contains 17 residues. V lost 5 bases and J 0 bases, leaving 14 bases between the germline ends. CDR3: CASSDPDSFSGANVLTF. The CDR3 DNA follows: TGTGCCAGCAGTGACCCAGACAGTTTCTCTGGGGCCAACGTCCTGACTTTC.

This clonotype was seen many times. V and J are TRBV7-2 and TRBJ2-7; D is perhaps TRBD2 (6 bases). V lost 5 bases, J lost 6 bases, and 17 bases lay in between. The CDR3 is 14 residues long. CDR1 is SGHTA, CDR2 FQGNSA, per germline. The CDR3 reads CASSGRDSQGEQYF. The DNA for the CDR3 is TGTGCCAGCAGCGGCCGGGACTCCCAAGGCGAGCAGTACTTC.

V usage is TRBV11-3 and J usage is TRBJ1-2; tentatively, D is TRBD1 (5 bases). This CDR3 has 12 residues. V was shortened by 3 bases and J by 13 bases, with 15 bases between the two germline ends. Germline V lookup: CDR1 SGHNT, CDR2 YENEEA. CDR3: CASSLGDDPSTF. CDR3 bases: TGTGCCAGCAGCTTGGGGGACGACCCCTCCACCTTC.

This clonotype was found a few times. The genes are TRBV2 and TRBJ2-5; possibly TRBD1 for D (6 bases). Looked up from germline, CDR1 is SNHLY and CDR2 is FYNNEI. The CDR3 consists of 16 residues. The V end lost 1 base, the J end lost 5 bases, and 17 bases lay between the germline ends. The CDR3 spells CASSEGQGKDWETQYF. The CDR3 DNA is TGTGCCAGCAGTGAAGGCCAGGGGAAAGATTGGGAGACCCAGTACTTC.

The chain links TRBV5-6 to TRBJ1-2; 8 bases are a match to TRBD1. CDR1 and CDR2 from the germline V gene are SGHDT and YYEEEE. CDR3 length: 13 residues. Trimming at V came to 3 bases and at J to 4 bases, leaving 2 bases not matched to a gene. CDR3 region: CASSSDRGYGYTF. DNA of the CDR3: TGTGCCAGCAGCTCCGACAGGGGCTATGGCTACACCTTC. The variable domain in full, with the rest retrieved from reference TRBV5-6 and TRBJ1-2, is DAGVTQSPTHLIKTRGQQVTLRCSPKSGHDTVSWYQQALGQGPQFIFQYYEEEERQRGNFPDRFSGHQFPNYSSELNVNALLLGDSALYLCASSSDRGYGYTFGSGTRLTVV.

This clonotype was found a few times. The gene calls are TRBV25-1 and TRBJ2-1; D possibly corresponds to TRBD2 (7 bases). In germline, CDR1 is MGHDK, CDR2 SYGVNS. The CDR3 loop spans 12 amino acids. V was clipped by 3 bases and J by 10 bases, with 10 bases between them. DNA for the CDR3: TGTGCCAGCAGTGATAGGGGGGGGGAGCAGTTCTTC. It yields the protein CASSDRGGEQFF.